This T cell receptor (beta chain) was documented in a study of identical twins. Regarding the study as a whole: A partial confounding effect on zero-insertion analyses could come from invariant MAIT and iNKT cells.

The sample holds many counts of this clonotype. Antigen unknown. The CDR3 is made up of 15 amino acids. V was shortened by 1 base and J by 2 bases, with 13 bases between the two germline ends. The germline V gene encodes CDR1 DFQATT and CDR2 SNEGSKA (reference sequence). cDNA molecules carried unique molecular identifiers, and template switching added a universal primer site. TCRdb redid the calling of the 5' RACE reads with MiXCR, one entry per CDR3 protein. The repertoire has hundreds of thousands of distinct CDR3 sequences, 15% to 20% of them found once; the top ten carry 13%. All of the donors were Caucasians in good health. A further study also used this sample, focusing on T cells expressing NK-cell markers.

The clonotype comes from a woman aged 18-29 years in good health. This chain links TRBV20-1 with TRBJ2-3; no definite D call. The sequenced sample consisted of PBMCs. Written as DNA, the CDR3 is TGCAGTGCTAGAGGAAGGAGTCCCTTCACAGATACGCAGTATTTT. As protein: CSARGRSPFTDTQYF.